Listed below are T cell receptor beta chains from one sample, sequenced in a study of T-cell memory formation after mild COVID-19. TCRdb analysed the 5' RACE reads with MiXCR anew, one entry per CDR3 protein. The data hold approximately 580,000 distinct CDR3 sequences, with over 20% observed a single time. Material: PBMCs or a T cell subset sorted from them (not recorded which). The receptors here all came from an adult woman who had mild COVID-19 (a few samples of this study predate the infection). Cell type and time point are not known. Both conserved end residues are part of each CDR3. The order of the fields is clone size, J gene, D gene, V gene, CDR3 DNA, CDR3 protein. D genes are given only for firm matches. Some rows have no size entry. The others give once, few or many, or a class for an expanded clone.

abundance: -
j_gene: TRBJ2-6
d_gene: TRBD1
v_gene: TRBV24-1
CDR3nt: TGTGCCACCAGTGACCCGCAGGGGGTTACCGGGGCCAACGTCCTGACTTTC
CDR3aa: CATSDPQGVTGANVLTF

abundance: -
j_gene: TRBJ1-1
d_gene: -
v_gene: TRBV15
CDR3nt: TGTGCCACCAGCAAAGCTAGGACAGCTGAAGCTTTCTTT
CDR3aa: CATSKARTAEAFF

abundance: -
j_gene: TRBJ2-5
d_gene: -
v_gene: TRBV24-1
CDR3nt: TGTGCCACCAGTGACAATGAAGGACACGTCCAAGAGACCCAGTACTTC
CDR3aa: CATSDNEGHVQETQYF

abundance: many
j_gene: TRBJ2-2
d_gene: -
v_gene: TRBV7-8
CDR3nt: TGTGCCAGCAGTCCCGGACGGTCGAACACCGGGGAGCTGTTTTTT
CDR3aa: CASSPGRSNTGELFF

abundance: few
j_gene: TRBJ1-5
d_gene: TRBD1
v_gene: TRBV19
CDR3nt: TGTGCCAGGTTGCCAGGGACAGGGGAGATGCAGCCCCAGCATTTT
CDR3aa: CARLPGTGEMQPQHF

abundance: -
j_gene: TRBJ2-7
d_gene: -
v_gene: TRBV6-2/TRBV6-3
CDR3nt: TGTGCCAGCAGTGCCCAAGGACTAGGGGGCGAGCAGTACTTC
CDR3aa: CASSAQGLGGEQYF

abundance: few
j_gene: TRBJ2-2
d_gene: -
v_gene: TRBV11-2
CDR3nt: TGTGCCAGCAGCTATCCAGGGTTGGGCACCGGGGAGCTGTTTTTT
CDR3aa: CASSYPGLGTGELFF

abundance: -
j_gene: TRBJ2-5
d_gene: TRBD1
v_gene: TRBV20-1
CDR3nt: TGCAGTGCTAGGGGACAGGGCATCTGTTACTTC
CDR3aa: CSARGQGICYF

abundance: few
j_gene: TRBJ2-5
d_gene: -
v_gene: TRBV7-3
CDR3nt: TGTGCCAGCAGCTTGTATAGAGGAGAGACCCAGTACTTC
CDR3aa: CASSLYRGETQYF

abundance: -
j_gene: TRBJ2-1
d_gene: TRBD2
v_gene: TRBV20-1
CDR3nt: TGCAGTGCTAGGAGTGTGACCGGGAGGGGATACAATGAGCAGTTCTTC
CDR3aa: CSARSVTGRGYNEQFF

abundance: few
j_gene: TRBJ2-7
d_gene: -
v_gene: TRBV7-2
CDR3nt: TGTGCCACCAATCCCGGGACGGGCTACGAGCAGTACTTC
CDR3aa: CATNPGTGYEQYF

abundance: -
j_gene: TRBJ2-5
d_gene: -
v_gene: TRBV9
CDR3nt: TGTGCCAGCAGCCCCGACTATGGAGAGACCCAGTACTTC
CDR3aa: CASSPDYGETQYF

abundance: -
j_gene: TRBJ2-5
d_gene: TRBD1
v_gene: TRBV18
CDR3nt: TGTGCCAGCTCACCAAACAACCGGGACAGGGGCCAGGAGACCCAGTACTTC
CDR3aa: CASSPNNRDRGQETQYF

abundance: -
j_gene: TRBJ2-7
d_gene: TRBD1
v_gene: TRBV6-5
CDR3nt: TGTGCCAGCAGTCCAGGGGGTCAGGAGCAGTACTTC
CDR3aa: CASSPGGQEQYF

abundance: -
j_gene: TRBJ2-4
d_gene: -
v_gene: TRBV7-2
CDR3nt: TGTGCCAGCAGCTTAATTGGGGCAGGTAACATTCAGTACTTC
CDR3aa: CASSLIGAGNIQYF

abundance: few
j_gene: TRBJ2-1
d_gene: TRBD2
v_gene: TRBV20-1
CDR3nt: TGCAGTGCCCCCGGGGTAGCGGGCCTTTGGAATGAGCAGTTCTTC
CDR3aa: CSAPGVAGLWNEQFF

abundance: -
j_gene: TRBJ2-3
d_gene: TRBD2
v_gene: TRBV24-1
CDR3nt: TGTGCCACCAGTGATCCAGCGGGGGGGCGTTCAGATACGCAGTATTTT
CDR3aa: CATSDPAGGRSDTQYF

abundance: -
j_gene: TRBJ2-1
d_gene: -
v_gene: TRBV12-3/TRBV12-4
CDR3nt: -
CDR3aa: CASSSSRAASYNEQFF

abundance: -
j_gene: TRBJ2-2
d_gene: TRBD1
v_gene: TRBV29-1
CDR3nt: TGCAGCGTTCTGAGTCCCGGGACAGGGTTTTCCGGGGAGCTGTTTTTT
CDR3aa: CSVLSPGTGFSGELFF

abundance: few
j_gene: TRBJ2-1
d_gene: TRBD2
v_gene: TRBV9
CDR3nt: TGTGCCAGCAGCTGGGGACTAGCGGGGGCTAGGGATGAGCAGTTCTTC
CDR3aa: CASSWGLAGARDEQFF

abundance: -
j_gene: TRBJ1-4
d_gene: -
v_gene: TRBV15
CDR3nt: TGTGCCACCAGCATTCCGGTGCAGGGATGGACTAATGAAAAACTGTTTTTT
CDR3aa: CATSIPVQGWTNEKLFF

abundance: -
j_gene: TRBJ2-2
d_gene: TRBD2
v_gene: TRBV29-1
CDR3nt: TGCAGCGTTGGAGCGGGAGGAGTTACCGGGGAGCTGTTTTTT
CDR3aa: CSVGAGGVTGELFF

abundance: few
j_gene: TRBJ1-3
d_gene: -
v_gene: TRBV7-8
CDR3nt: TGTGCCAGCAGCTCCGGGGCGGGCCCAATCTGGGGAAACACCATATATTTT
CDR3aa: CASSSGAGPIWGNTIYF

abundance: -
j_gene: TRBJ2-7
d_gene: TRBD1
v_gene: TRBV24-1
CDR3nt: TGTGCCACCAGTGATGCCGGGACAGGGGGAAACGAGCAGTACTTC
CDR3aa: CATSDAGTGGNEQYF

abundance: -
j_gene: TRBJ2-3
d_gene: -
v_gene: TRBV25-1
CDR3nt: TGTGCCAGCAGAAGACAGTCCACAGATACGCAGTATTTT
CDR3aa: CASRRQSTDTQYF

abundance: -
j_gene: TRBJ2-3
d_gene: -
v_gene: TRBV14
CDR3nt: TGTGCCAGCAGCCAAGATTGGGATACGCAGTATTTT
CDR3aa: CASSQDWDTQYF

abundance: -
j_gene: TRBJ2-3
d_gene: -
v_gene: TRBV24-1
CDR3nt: TGTGCCACCAGCGCAGGTAATCCTACAGATACGCAGTATTTT
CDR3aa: CATSAGNPTDTQYF

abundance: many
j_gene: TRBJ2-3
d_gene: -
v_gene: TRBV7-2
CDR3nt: TGTGCCAGCAGCTTAGCAGTCCAGTTCGGTACGCAGTATTTT
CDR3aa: CASSLAVQFGTQYF

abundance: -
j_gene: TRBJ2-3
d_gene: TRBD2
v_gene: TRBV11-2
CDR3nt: TGTGCCAGCAGCTTAGCCTCACTAGCGGGGGGATACACAGATACGCAGTATTTT
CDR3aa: CASSLASLAGGYTDTQYF

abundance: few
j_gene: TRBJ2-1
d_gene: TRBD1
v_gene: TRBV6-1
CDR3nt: TGTGCCAGCAGTGAACATTGGGACAGTTCCTACAATGAGCAGTTCTTC
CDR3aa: CASSEHWDSSYNEQFF

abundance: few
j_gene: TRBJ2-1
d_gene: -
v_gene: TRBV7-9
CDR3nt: TGTGCCAGCAGCCGTAGCGGCGATCAATACAATGAGCAGTTCTTC
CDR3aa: CASSRSGDQYNEQFF

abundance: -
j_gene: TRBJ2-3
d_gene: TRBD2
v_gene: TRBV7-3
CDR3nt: TGTGCCAGCAGCCCCTCCAGGGGACTAGCGAGCACAGATACGCAGTATTTT
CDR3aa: CASSPSRGLASTDTQYF

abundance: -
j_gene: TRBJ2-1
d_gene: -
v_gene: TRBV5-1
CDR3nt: TGCGCCAGCACCATGAGCGGTAGCTCCTACAATGAGCAGTTCTTC
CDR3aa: CASTMSGSSYNEQFF

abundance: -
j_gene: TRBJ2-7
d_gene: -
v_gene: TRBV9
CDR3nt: TGTGCCAGTTCGTTTGGGGGCCAGAATTACGAGCAGTACTTC
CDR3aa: CASSFGGQNYEQYF

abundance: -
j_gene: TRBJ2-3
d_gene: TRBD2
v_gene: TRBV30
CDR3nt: TGTGCCTGGAGTGTGGGAGCGGGGGGTACAGATACGCAGTATTTT
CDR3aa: CAWSVGAGGTDTQYF

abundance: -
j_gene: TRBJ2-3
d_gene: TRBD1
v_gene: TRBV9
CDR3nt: TGTGCCAGCAGCGTTAGCGAGGGGACAGCAGATACGCAGTATTTT
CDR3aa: CASSVSEGTADTQYF

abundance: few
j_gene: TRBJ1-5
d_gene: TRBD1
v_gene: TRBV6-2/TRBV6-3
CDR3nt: TGTGCCAGCAGTTACCTCCGGGACAGGCTTAGCAATCAGCCCCAGCATTTT
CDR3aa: CASSYLRDRLSNQPQHF

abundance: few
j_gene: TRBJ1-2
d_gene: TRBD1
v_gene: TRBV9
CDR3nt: TGTGCCAGCAGCCCCAGGGGGGGAGTCAACTATGGCTACACCTTC
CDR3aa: CASSPRGGVNYGYTF

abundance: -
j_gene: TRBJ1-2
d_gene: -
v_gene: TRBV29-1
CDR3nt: TGCAGCGTTGATACCAGAAGCTATGGCTACACCTTC
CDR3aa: CSVDTRSYGYTF

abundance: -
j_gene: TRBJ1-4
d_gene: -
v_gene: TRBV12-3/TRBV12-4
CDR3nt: TGTGCCAGCAGCCTAGGGGAAGGGAGGGAAAAACTGTTTTTT
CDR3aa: CASSLGEGREKLFF

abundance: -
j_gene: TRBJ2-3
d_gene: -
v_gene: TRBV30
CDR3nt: TGTGCCTACGCTAGCACAGATACGCAGTATTTT
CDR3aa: CAYASTDTQYF

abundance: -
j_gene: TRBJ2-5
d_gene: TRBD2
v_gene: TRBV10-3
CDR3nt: TGTGCCATCAGTGATCATTGGACTAGCGGAGCCGAGACCCAGTACTTC
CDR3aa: CAISDHWTSGAETQYF

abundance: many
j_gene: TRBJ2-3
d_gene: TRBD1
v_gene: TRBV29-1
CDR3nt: TGCAGCGTTGAAGATCCCGACTGGACAGGCGAACGCACAGATACGCAGTATTTT
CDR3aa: CSVEDPDWTGERTDTQYF

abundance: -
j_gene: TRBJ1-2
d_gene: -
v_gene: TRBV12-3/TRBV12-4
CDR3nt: TGTGCCAGCAGTTTAAGGACACCTAACTATGGCTACACCTTC
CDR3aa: CASSLRTPNYGYTF

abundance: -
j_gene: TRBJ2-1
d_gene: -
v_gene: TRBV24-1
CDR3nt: TGTGCCACCAGTGATCCTAAGGGAAAGCGGGCCGCCAATGAGCAGTTCTTC
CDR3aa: CATSDPKGKRAANEQFF

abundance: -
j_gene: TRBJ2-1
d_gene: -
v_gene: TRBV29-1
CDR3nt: TGCAGCGTTTTCGGGACTCTATTTGCCTACAATGAGCAGTTCTTC
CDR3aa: CSVFGTLFAYNEQFF

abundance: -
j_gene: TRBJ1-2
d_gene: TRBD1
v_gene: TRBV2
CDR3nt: TGTGCCAGCAGTGCCACCCCCGGGACAGGGGAAGGCTACACCTTC
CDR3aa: CASSATPGTGEGYTF

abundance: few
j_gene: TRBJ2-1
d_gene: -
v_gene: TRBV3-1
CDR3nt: TGTGCCAGCAGCACAGGGTATGAGCAGTTCTTC
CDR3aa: CASSTGYEQFF

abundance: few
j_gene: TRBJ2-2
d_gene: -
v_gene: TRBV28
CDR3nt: TGTGCCAGCAGTTTAGACCTCTCGCTACTGAACACCGGGGAGCTGTTTTTT
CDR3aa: CASSLDLSLLNTGELFF

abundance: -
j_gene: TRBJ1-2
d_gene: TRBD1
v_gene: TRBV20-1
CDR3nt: TGCAGTGCTAGGAGGACAGGGCAAAGTTATGGCTACACCTTC
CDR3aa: CSARRTGQSYGYTF

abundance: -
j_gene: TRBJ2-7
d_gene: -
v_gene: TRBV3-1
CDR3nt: TGTGCCAGCAGCCCAAGGGCCAGGGCCGAGCAGTACTTC
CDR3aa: CASSPRARAEQYF